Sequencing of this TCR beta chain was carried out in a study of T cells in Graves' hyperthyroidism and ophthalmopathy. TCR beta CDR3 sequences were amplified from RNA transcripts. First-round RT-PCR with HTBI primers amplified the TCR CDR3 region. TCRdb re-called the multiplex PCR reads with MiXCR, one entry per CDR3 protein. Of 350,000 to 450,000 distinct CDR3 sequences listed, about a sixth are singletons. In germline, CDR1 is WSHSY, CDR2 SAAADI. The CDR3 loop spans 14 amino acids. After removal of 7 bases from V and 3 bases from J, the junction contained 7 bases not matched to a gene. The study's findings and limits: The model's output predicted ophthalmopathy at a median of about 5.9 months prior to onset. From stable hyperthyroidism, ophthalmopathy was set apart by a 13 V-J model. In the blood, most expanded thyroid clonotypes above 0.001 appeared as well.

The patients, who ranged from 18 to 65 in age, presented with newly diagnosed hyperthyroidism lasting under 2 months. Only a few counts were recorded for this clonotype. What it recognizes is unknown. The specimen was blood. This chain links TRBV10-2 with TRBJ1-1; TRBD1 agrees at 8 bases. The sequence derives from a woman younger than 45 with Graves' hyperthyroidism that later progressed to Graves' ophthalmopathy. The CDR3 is CASNPLTGDTEAFF. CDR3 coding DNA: TGCGCCAGCAATCCTTTGACAGGGGACACTGAAGCTTTCTTT.